The sequence of this T cell receptor (beta chain) was determined in a study of blood T cell repertoires in COVID-19 (TCRdb year 2020). Study-wide context: Collaborator samples came from the United States, Italy and Spain and covered acute and convalescent phases of COVID-19. The prospective study material was composed of cDNA or gDNA derived from T cells, B-cell-depleted T cells, or PBMCs. Subjects who had been exposed to COVID-19, were actively infected with it, or had recovered from it provided the deeply sampled blood TCRbeta repertoires that made up the dataset. The repertoires were released in a freely available public database meant as a resource for research on the immune response to SARS-CoV-2. The samples were drawn from two sources: the first 160 participants of the ongoing ImmuneRACE study, and 1,254 subjects contributed by 6 global collaborators. Sample metadata almost always included a de-identified subject ID, COVID-19 status, age in years and sex. Where available, HLA class I and class II types were obtained from metadata supplied by the sample provider rather than from assay-based typing. Study-level results and caveats: Clinical and demographic metadata were provided uncurated, with the amount varying by source and participant.

As to this clone: The antigen it binds to is not known. It has no much larger one-base neighbor in the sample; base qualities were not kept.

TCRbeta CDR3 regions were amplified from genomic DNA by means of the immunoSEQ Assay, a bias-controlled multiplex PCR. From the authors' description of their analysis: The number of nucleated cells in each sample was estimated from the amplification of reference gene primers within the assay. Sequence reads were collapsed and filtered to measure the absolute abundance of every unique TCRbeta CDR3 rearrangement. For each sample, productive Simpson clonality was calculated as the square root of Simpson's diversity index across productive rearrangements. Not all clones reach the TCRdb copy of this immuneACCESS table, which keeps in-frame sequences only. Checked studies attribute under half of the gap to unresolved V genes and leave the rest unexplained. That table gives V, J and clone size, and the DNA gave D and trimming. Across this sample there are about 190,000 clones, with 65% to 80% seen only once. Of the sample, around an eighth falls within the top ten clones.

The germline V gene supplies CDR1 MNHNS and CDR2 SASEGT. Trimming takes 4 bases off V and 0 bases off J; junction bases not matched to a gene: 7. Taken from cysteine to phenylalanine, the CDR3 has 17 residues. This entry keeps only the CDR3 DNA: 51 bases, framed from base 1. Whole blood was collected in K2EDTA tubes by collaborating institutions according to the institutions' own protocols. For TCRbeta analysis, collaborators shipped samples as frozen whole blood, isolated PBMCs, or DNA extracted from either of those sample types. Sequenced sample: peripheral blood. The TCR was taken from a woman in her forties or fifties with acute or convalescent COVID-19. The V gene is TRBV6-1 and the J gene is TRBJ2-2, and 8 junction bases match TRBD1. The encoded CDR3 is CASSGRQGLANTGELFF. In nucleotide form, the sequence is TGTGCCAGCAGTGGAAGACAGGGGCTAGCGAACACCGGGGAGCTGTTTTTT.